The 8 T cell receptor beta chains in this list originate from one sample, sequenced in a study of PD-1 blockade in mismatch repair-deficient tumors. Clones were sequenced by immunoSEQ multiplex PCR, and TCRdb holds only the in-frame ones, with some missing. The table records tens of thousands of clones, approximately 80% of them present only once. The source material was peripheral blood, sampled 2 weeks after starting pembrolizumab. The source of these receptors is an adult with mismatch repair-deficient cancer.

The gene calls are TRBV13 and TRBJ2-7, with 8 nucleotides matching TRBD2. Germline V gene data show CDR1 as PRHDT and CDR2 as FYEKMQ (reference sequence). CDR3 length: 16 residues. V was pared by 6 bases and J by 4 bases, with 14 bases of the junction left unmatched. This CDR3 reads CASRRLATQQGYEQYF. The CDR3 nucleotides are TGTGCCAGCAGGCGACTAGCGACCCAGCAGGGGTACGAGCAGTACTTC.

The chain recombines TRBV4-2 with TRBJ2-1, with 13 bases matching TRBD2. V gave up 2 bases and J gave up 5 bases; unmatched junction bases: 3. CDR1 is LGHNA, CDR2 YNFKEQ, per germline. The CDR3 length is 16 residues. The CDR3 coding sequence is TGTGCCAGCAGCCAAAGGACTAGCGGGAGTCACAATGAGCAGTTCTTC. It yields the protein CASSQRTSGSHNEQFF.

V is TRBV5-4 and J is TRBJ1-2; D is possibly TRBD1 (5 bases). The V end lost 0 bases, the J end lost 3 bases, and 12 bases lay between the germline ends. CDR3 size: 15 residues. CDR1 and CDR2 from the germline V gene are SGHNT and YYREEE (reference sequence). The chain's CDR3 is CASSLGPGWDYGYTF. For the CDR3, the DNA is TGTGCCAGCAGCTTGGGGCCAGGGTGGGACTATGGCTACACCTTC.

The rearrangement links TRBV7-6 to TRBJ2-6; TRBD2 aligns across 7 bases. Per germline, CDR1 SGHVS and CDR2 FNYEAQ. CDR3 length: 18 amino acids. The trim removed 10 bases at V and 0 bases at J, leaving 15 bases unmatched. The CDR3 region has the DNA TGTGCCACCGACCTTGGCGCGGGGGACCACTCTGGGGCCAACGTCCTGACTTTC. Translation: CATDLGAGDHSGANVLTF.

The chain uses TRBV5-5 and TRBJ1-1; 9 bases map to TRBD1. The CDR3 is 15 residues long. J was trimmed by 3 bases and V by 4 bases; bases with no gene match: 7. From germline, CDR1 is SGHKS and CDR2 YYEKEE (reference sequence). Here the CDR3 reads CASSRRQGGDTEAFF. The CDR3 nucleotides read TGTGCCAGCAGCAGGAGACAGGGGGGGGACACTGAAGCTTTCTTT.

The chain is built from TRBV27 and TRBJ2-7; tentative D call: TRBD2 (6 bases). V gave up 3 bases and J gave up 1 base, with 10 bases separating them. The CDR3 loop spans 14 amino acids. CDR1 is MNHEY and CDR2 is SMNVEV in the germline V gene (reference sequence). The CDR3 spells CASSLGGPSYEQYF. DNA for the CDR3: TGTGCCAGCAGTTTGGGGGGTCCTTCCTACGAGCAGTACTTC.

The chain carries TRBV18 and TRBJ2-5; D call uncertain. Trimming pared 3 bases from V and 3 bases from J, leaving 8 bases between. CDR1 is KGHSH, CDR2 LQKENI, per germline. The CDR3 runs to 13 residues. CDR3 nucleotide sequence: TGTGCCAGCTCACCCGGCTTGAAAGAGACCCAGTACTTC. Translated, it gives CASSPGLKETQYF.

The genes are TRBV9 and TRBJ2-3, with D perhaps matching TRBD1 or TRBD2 (6 bases each). Between the trimmed V and J ends, which lost 0 bases and 4 bases, there was a span of 9 bases. The CDR3 extends over 14 amino acids. CDR1 is SGDLS, CDR2 YYNGEE, per germline. This CDR3 is CASSVEGGADTQYF. For the CDR3, the DNA is TGTGCCAGCAGCGTAGAGGGGGGCGCAGATACGCAGTATTTT.